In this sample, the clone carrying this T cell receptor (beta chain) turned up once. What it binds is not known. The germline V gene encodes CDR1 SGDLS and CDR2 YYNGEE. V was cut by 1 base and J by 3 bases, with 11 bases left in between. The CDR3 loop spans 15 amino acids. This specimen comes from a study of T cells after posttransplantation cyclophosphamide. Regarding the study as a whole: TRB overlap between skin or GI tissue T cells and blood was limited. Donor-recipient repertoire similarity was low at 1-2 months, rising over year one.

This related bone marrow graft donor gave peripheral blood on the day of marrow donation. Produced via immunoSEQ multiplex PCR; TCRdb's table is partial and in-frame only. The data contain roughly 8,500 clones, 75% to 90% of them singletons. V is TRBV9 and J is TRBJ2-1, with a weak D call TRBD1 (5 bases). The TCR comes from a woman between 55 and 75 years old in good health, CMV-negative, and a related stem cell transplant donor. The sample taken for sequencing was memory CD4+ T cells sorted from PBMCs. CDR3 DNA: TGTGCCAGCAGCGTACAACCTGACAGCTACAATGAGCAGTTCTTC. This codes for CASSVQPDSYNEQFF.